These T cell receptor beta chains were read from a single sample in a study of Ad26.COV2.S vaccination and SARS-CoV-2 variants. Measured with immunoSEQ multiplex PCR; TCRdb has only the in-frame clones, and not every one. The sample lists around 250,000 clones; 87% were seen once. This sample comprised peripheral blood, obtained in a trial of Ad26.COV2.S vaccine versus placebo. All receptors derive from a person aged 18-65 years who received the Ad26.COV2.S COVID-19 vaccine or a placebo. Each CDR3 is given with its conserved first and last residue. The D gene is left open where the match is weak. The listing skips clone size in some rows; elsewhere it reads once, few, many or a size class.

v_gene: TRBV19
d_gene: .
abundance: .
j_gene: TRBJ1-5
CDR3aa: CASSIRRLPLKQPQHF
CDR3nt: TGTGCCAGTAGTATTCGCCGACTACCTTTAAAGCAGCCCCAGCATTTT

v_gene: TRBV3-1/TRBV3-2
d_gene: .
abundance: many
j_gene: TRBJ2-3
CDR3aa: CASSQAWGLGPNTQYF
CDR3nt: TGTGCCAGCAGCCAAGCGTGGGGACTGGGACCCAATACGCAGTATTTT

v_gene: TRBV18
d_gene: TRBD1
abundance: once
j_gene: TRBJ2-5
CDR3aa: CASSPTTGAWVETQYF
CDR3nt: TGTGCCAGCTCACCCACGACAGGGGCTTGGGTAGAGACCCAGTACTTC

v_gene: TRBV5-4
d_gene: .
abundance: .
j_gene: TRBJ2-5
CDR3aa: CASTSKGGNQETQYF
CDR3nt: TGTGCCAGCACCTCAAAGGGGGGTAACCAAGAGACCCAGTACTTC

v_gene: TRBV28
d_gene: TRBD1
abundance: few
j_gene: TRBJ2-1
CDR3aa: CASSLDATGGYNEQFF
CDR3nt: TGTGCCAGCAGTTTAGACGCGACAGGGGGCTACAATGAGCAGTTCTTC

v_gene: TRBV11-3
d_gene: TRBD1
abundance: .
j_gene: TRBJ2-1
CDR3aa: CATSPGTGVYNEQFF
CDR3nt: TGTGCCACCTCACCCGGGACAGGGGTTTACAATGAGCAGTTCTTC

v_gene: TRBV4-3
d_gene: .
abundance: .
j_gene: TRBJ1-3
CDR3aa: CASSQDQGVGNTIYF
CDR3nt: TGCGCCAGCAGCCAAGATCAAGGGGTTGGAAACACCATATATTTT

v_gene: TRBV5-3
d_gene: .
abundance: .
j_gene: TRBJ1-5
CDR3aa: CARSSDRNQPQHF
CDR3nt: TGTGCCAGAAGCTCGGACAGAAATCAGCCCCAGCATTTT

v_gene: TRBV3-1/TRBV3-2
d_gene: TRBD1
abundance: .
j_gene: TRBJ1-5
CDR3aa: CASSRGQGQGQPQHF
CDR3nt: TGTGCCAGCAGCCGAGGACAGGGTCAAGGACAGCCCCAGCATTTT

v_gene: TRBV10-2
d_gene: .
abundance: .
j_gene: TRBJ2-2
CDR3aa: CASRGEISTGELFF
CDR3nt: TGCGCCAGCCGTGGGGAGATTAGCACCGGGGAGCTGTTTTTT

v_gene: TRBV7-9
d_gene: .
abundance: .
j_gene: TRBJ2-2
CDR3aa: CASSVLIVNTGELFF
CDR3nt: TGTGCCAGCAGCGTACTAATCGTGAACACCGGGGAGCTGTTTTTT

v_gene: TRBV6-5
d_gene: .
abundance: .
j_gene: TRBJ1-2
CDR3aa: CASRDFSYGYTF
CDR3nt: TGTGCCAGCAGGGACTTCTCCTATGGCTACACCTTC

v_gene: TRBV6-5
d_gene: TRBD1
abundance: .
j_gene: TRBJ1-1
CDR3aa: CASGKGAASSTEAFF
CDR3nt: TGTGCCAGCGGAAAGGGGGCCGCTTCGAGCACTGAAGCTTTCTTT

v_gene: TRBV12-3/TRBV12-4
d_gene: .
abundance: .
j_gene: TRBJ1-4
CDR3aa: CASSLQEKLFF
CDR3nt: TGTGCCAGCAGTCTACAAGAGAAATTGTTTTTT

v_gene: TRBV7-2
d_gene: .
abundance: .
j_gene: TRBJ2-3
CDR3aa: CASSPGFASDTQYF
CDR3nt: TGTGCCAGCAGCCCGGGATTCGCTTCAGATACGCAGTATTTT

v_gene: TRBV18
d_gene: .
abundance: .
j_gene: TRBJ1-3
CDR3aa: CASSPIGPGNTIYF
CDR3nt: TGTGCCAGCTCACCTATCGGACCTGGAAACACCATATATTTT

v_gene: TRBV14
d_gene: TRBD1
abundance: .
j_gene: TRBJ1-4
CDR3aa: CASSQRTGANEKLFF
CDR3nt: TGTGCCAGCAGCCAAAGGACAGGGGCTAATGAAAAACTGTTTTTT

v_gene: TRBV10-3
d_gene: .
abundance: .
j_gene: TRBJ2-5
CDR3aa: CAIREGGQETQYF
CDR3nt: TGTGCCATCAGAGAGGGTGGCCAAGAGACCCAGTACTTC

v_gene: TRBV15
d_gene: .
abundance: .
j_gene: TRBJ1-5
CDR3aa: CATSRAGGQFDSNQPQHF
CDR3nt: TGTGCCACCAGCAGAGCGGGGGGGCAGTTCGATAGCAATCAGCCCCAGCATTTT

v_gene: TRBV6-1
d_gene: .
abundance: few
j_gene: TRBJ1-3
CDR3aa: CASSEVAYSGNTIYF
CDR3nt: TGTGCCAGCAGTGAAGTGGCTTACTCTGGAAACACCATATATTTT